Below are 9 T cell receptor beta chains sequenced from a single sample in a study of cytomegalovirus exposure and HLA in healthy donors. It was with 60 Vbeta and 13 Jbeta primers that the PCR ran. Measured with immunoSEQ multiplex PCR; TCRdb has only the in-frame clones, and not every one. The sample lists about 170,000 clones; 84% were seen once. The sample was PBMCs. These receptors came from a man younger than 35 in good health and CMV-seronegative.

The CDR3 sequence: CASSLNPDRNTEAFF. CDR3 sequence (DNA): TGTGCCAGCAGCTTAAACCCGGACAGAAACACTGAAGCTTTCTTT. V is TRBV7-3 and J is TRBJ1-1, with TRBD1 as a possible D gene (6 bases). CDR1 SGHTA and CDR2 FQGTGA come from the germline V gene. V lost 1 base and J lost 2, with 11 bases in between. The CDR3 has 15 residues. The variable domain in full, completed from reference TRBV7-3 and TRBJ1-1, reads GAGVSQTPSNKVTEKGKYVELRCDPISGHTALYWYRQSLGQGPEFLIYFQGTGAADDSGLPNDRFFAVRPEGSVSTLKIQRTERGDSAVYLCASSLNPDRNTEAFFGQGTRLTVV.

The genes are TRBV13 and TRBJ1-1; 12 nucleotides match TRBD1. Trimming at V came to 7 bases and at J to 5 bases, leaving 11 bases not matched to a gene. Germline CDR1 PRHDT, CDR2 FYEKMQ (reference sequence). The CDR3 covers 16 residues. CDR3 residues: CASNPGQGAYRTEAFF. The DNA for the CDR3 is TGTGCCAGCAATCCGGGACAGGGGGCTTATCGGACTGAAGCTTTCTTT.

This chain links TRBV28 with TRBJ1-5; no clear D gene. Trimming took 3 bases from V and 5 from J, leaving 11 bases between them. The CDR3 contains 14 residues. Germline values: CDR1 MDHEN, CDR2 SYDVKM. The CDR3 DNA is TGTGCCAGCAGTTTGGTGGCCCAGTATCAGCCCCAGCATTTT. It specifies CASSLVAQYQPQHF.

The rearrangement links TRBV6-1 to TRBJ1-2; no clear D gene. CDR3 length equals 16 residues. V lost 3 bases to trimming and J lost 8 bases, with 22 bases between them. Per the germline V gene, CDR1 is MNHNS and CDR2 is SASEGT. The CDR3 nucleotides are TGTGCCAGCAGTGATATATCGGCAGCCTCAGCTAGGGGCTACACCTTC. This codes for CASSDISAASARGYTF.

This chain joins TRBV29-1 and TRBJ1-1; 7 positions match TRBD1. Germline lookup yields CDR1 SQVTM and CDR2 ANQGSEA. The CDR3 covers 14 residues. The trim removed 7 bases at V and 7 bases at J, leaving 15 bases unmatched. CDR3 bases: TGCAGCGCCCGATCCGTTCAGGGGGGAAGTGAAGCTTTCTTT. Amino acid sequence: CSARSVQGGSEAFF.

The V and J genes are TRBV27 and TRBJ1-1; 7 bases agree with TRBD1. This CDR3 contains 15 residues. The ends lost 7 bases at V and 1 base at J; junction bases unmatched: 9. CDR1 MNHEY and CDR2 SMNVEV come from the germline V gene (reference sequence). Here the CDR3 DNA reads TGTGCCAGCATCAGACAGGGCTTGAGGAACACTGAAGCTTTCTTT. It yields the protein CASIRQGLRNTEAFF.

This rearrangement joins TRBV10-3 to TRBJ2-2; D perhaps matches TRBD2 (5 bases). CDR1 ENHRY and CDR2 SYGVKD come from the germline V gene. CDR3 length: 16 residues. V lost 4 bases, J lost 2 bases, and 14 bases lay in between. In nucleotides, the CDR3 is TGTGCCATCAGTGCTGTGAGGGTCTCAAACACCGGGGAGCTGTTTTTT. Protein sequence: CAISAVRVSNTGELFF.

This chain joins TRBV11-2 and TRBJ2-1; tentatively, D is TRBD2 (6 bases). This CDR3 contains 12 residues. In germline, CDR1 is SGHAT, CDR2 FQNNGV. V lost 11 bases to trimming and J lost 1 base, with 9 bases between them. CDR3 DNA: TGTGCCGGGGGGAGTTCCTACAATGAGCAGTTCTTC. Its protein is CAGGSSYNEQFF. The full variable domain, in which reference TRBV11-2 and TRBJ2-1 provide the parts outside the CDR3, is EAGVAQSPRYKIIEKRQSVAFWCNPISGHATLYWYQQILGQGPKLLIQFQNNGVVDDSQLPKDRFSAERLKGVDSTLKIQPAKLEDSAVYLCAGGSSYNEQFFGPGTRLTVL.

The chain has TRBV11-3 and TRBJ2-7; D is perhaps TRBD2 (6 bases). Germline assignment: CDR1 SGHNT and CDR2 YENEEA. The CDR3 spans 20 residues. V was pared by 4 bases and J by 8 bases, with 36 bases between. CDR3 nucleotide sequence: TGTGCCAGCAGCTCCCTTACCCCCCGGACTAAAGCGGATCTATGGCCTCAGCAGTACTTC. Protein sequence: CASSSLTPRTKADLWPQQYF.